This record covers a single TCR beta chain. This record comes from a study of CD8+ T cells in alopecia areata. Study in general: Treated patients swallowed 5 to 10 mg of oral tofacitinib twice daily.

Noted treatment: oral pan-JAK inhibitor, 5-10 mg twice daily. V was clipped by 4 bases and J by 0 bases, with 8 bases between them. The CDR3 has 13 residues. Germline values: CDR1 SGHRS, CDR2 YFSETQ. After isolation, RNA underwent reverse transcription to generate cDNA as the sequencing template. TCRdb's copy holds only in-frame clones and misses some; the assay was immunoSEQ multiplex PCR. The table includes hundreds of thousands of clones, more than 30% detected once. The genes are TRBV5-1 and TRBJ2-7; D not certain. The material was CD4+ T cells sorted from blood, obtained between weeks 30 and 35, from a patient treated with tofacitinib. The sequence derives from a human donor with alopecia areata. CDR3 sequence reads: CASSRAPSYEQYF. Here the CDR3 DNA reads TGCGCCAGCAGCCGGGCCCCCTCCTACGAGCAGTACTTC.